This entry lists 22 T cell receptor beta chains sequenced from one sample in a study of T cells in Graves' hyperthyroidism and ophthalmopathy. TCR beta CDR3 sequences were amplified from RNA transcripts. A first-round RT-PCR of the TCR CDR3 used the HTBI primer set. TCRdb redid the calling of the multiplex PCR reads with MiXCR, one entry per CDR3 protein. Here the sample spans about 570,000 distinct CDR3 sequences, about 14% being singletons. The sample comprised blood. The receptors here all came from a woman in her 40s with Graves' hyperthyroidism.

This clonotype was picked up a small number of times. V usage is TRBV6-1 and J usage is TRBJ2-2; D unresolved. V lost 8 bases to trimming and J lost 0 bases, with 16 bases between them. CDR3 length equals 16 residues. Per the germline V gene, CDR1 is MNHNS and CDR2 is SASEGT. CDR3 in amino acids: CASGASVNANTGELFF. The CDR3 DNA is TGTGCCAGCGGTGCATCGGTGAACGCGAACACCGGGGAGCTGTTTTTT.

This clonotype was seen ten or more times. The rearrangement joins TRBV6-2 or TRBV6-3 to TRBJ2-2; TRBD2 agrees at 12 bases. Germline CDR1 MNHEY, CDR2 SVGEGT. The CDR3 covers 18 residues. V shed 7 bases and J 4 bases; nucleotides not matched to a gene: 13. Here the CDR3 reads CASTPLAGGPRGTGELFF. The CDR3 nucleotides are TGTGCCAGCACCCCGCTAGCGGGAGGGCCTCGTGGCACCGGGGAGCTGTTTTTT.

This clonotype was counted ten times or more. V gene TRBV5-1 combines with J gene TRBJ2-2, with 10 bases lining up with TRBD2. Germline V gene lookup returns CDR1 SGHRS and CDR2 YFSETQ. This CDR3 comprises 20 residues. Germline trimming cut 1 base from V and 5 bases from J; bases unmatched to any gene: 17. The CDR3 is CASSLPKLLAGLPGTGELFF. The CDR3 DNA reads TGCGCCAGCAGCTTGCCCAAATTACTAGCGGGACTACCGGGAACCGGGGAGCTGTTTTTT.

This clonotype was observed many times. CDR3 loop: CASSLVAGTNQPQHF. In DNA form, the CDR3 reads TGTGCCAGCAGCTTAGTGGCCGGGACGAATCAGCCCCAGCATTTT. The rearrangement uses TRBV7-2 and TRBJ1-5, with D perhaps TRBD1 (5 bases). The germline CDR1 and CDR2 sequences are SGHTA and FQGNSA. CDR3 length: 15 residues. With 1 base removed from V and 4 bases from J, the gap between germline ends came to 11 bases. The whole variable domain, filled in from reference TRBV7-2 and TRBJ1-5, reads GAGVSQSPSNKVTEKGKDVELRCDPISGHTALYWYRQSLGQGLEFLIYFQGNSAPDKSGLPSDRFSAERTGGSVSTLTIQRTQQEDSAVYLCASSLVAGTNQPQHFGDGTRLSIL.

This clonotype has a count of ten or more. Written as DNA, the CDR3 is TGTGCCAGCTCACCTAATACTCAGGGGGCCCGGACTGAAGCTTTCTTT. Translating gives CASSPNTQGARTEAFF. The rearrangement links TRBV18 to TRBJ1-1; TRBD1 matches 8 bases. V shed 3 bases, J shed 5 bases, and the junction held 11 bases outside the gene matches. CDR3 size: 16 residues. The V gene's germline CDR1 is KGHSH and CDR2 LQKENI.

Ten or more counts support this clonotype. The rearrangement uses TRBV20-1 and TRBJ2-1; D unclear. Between the trimmed V and J ends, which lost 6 bases and 7 bases, there was a span of 22 bases. The length of the CDR3 is 15 residues. CDR1 is DFQATT, CDR2 SNEGSKA, per germline (reference sequence). The CDR3 spells CSAPGGPRVGNEQFF. CDR3 sequence (DNA): TGCAGTGCCCCCGGTGGTCCTCGGGTAGGGAATGAGCAGTTCTTC.

This clonotype was seen a few times. The chain combines TRBV20-1 with TRBJ2-1; no definite D call. Germline-derived CDR1 and CDR2 are DFQATT and SNEGSKA (reference sequence). Trimming removed 2 bases at V and 14 bases at J, with 19 bases between. This CDR3 has 13 amino acids. CDR3: CSARLGAVSPKFF. In DNA, the CDR3 is TGCAGTGCTAGATTAGGTGCCGTGAGTCCGAAGTTCTTC.

In its sample, this clonotype was seen a few times. This rearrangement joins TRBV5-1 to TRBJ2-3; 8 nucleotides match TRBD1. Trimming took 4 bases from V and 0 from J; bases not matched to a gene: 7. The germline CDR1 and CDR2 sequences are SGHRS and YFSETQ. The CDR3 has 16 residues. The CDR3 region is CASSKTGQASTDTQYF. For the CDR3, the DNA is TGCGCCAGCAGCAAAACGGGACAGGCAAGCACAGATACGCAGTATTTT.

This clonotype was counted many times. The chain employs TRBV6-1 and TRBJ1-1; D uncertain. In germline, CDR1 is MNHNS, CDR2 SASEGT. This CDR3 spans 16 amino acids. V shed 5 bases and J shed 0 bases, with 16 bases lying between them. The CDR3 DNA is TGTGCCAGCAGTTACGTAAGCCGGGGATTGAACACTGAAGCTTTCTTT. Its translation is CASSYVSRGLNTEAFF.

This clonotype was picked up many times. This chain connects TRBV27 to TRBJ2-1; D gene uncertain. CDR1 MNHEY and CDR2 SMNVEV come from the germline V gene (reference sequence). This CDR3 has 13 amino acids. Trimming shortened V by 10 bases and J by 6 bases, and 16 bases separated the two germline ends. The CDR3 bases are TGTGCCACCACCCTTAACCCCCCCAATGAGCAGTTCTTC. This translates into CATTLNPPNEQFF.

This clonotype was found many times. The chain links TRBV12-3 or TRBV12-4 to TRBJ2-1; 10 positions match TRBD1. The J segment lost 10 bases and the V segment lost 5 bases, leaving 20 bases of the junction unmatched. CDR3 length: 18 residues. Here the CDR3 DNA reads TGTGCCAGCAGTCTCGGGACAGGGGAGCGGGAGCGGCTGGGGGAGCAGTTCTTC. It specifies CASSLGTGERERLGEQFF.

As concerns this clonotype: A much larger clone differs by one base, so this may be a read error. V and J are TRBV5-1 and TRBJ1-6; possible D gene TRBD1, 6 bases. The CDR3 spans 17 residues. Germline V gene lookup returns CDR1 SGHRS and CDR2 YFSETQ. V dropped 0 bases and J dropped 10 bases, with 20 bases sitting between them. CDR3 sequence reads: CASSLGDTGPSRSPLHF. In DNA, the CDR3 is TGCGCCAGCAGCTTGGGGGACACGGGTCCTTCGCGGTCACCCCTCCACTTT.

The sample holds many counts of this clonotype. The chain carries TRBV5-4 and TRBJ1-1; D perhaps matches TRBD1 (6 bases). Trimming stripped 4 bases from V and 0 bases from J, with 13 bases between. Germline V gives CDR1 SGHNT, CDR2 YYREEE (reference sequence). The CDR3 has 15 amino acids. The CDR3 DNA reads as TGTGCCAGCAGCACAACAGGGTTTATGAACACTGAAGCTTTCTTT. Its protein product is CASSTTGFMNTEAFF.

The sample holds many counts of this clonotype. The genes are TRBV18 and TRBJ1-4; D is unclear. Germline lookup yields CDR1 KGHSH and CDR2 LQKENI. V was trimmed by 2 bases and J by 9 bases, leaving 10 bases between them. The CDR3 totals 13 residues. The CDR3 here is CASSPEWRKKLFF. The CDR3 DNA follows: TGTGCCAGCTCACCAGAGTGGAGGAAAAAACTGTTTTTT. The whole variable domain, remainder taken from reference TRBV18 and TRBJ1-4, is NAGVMQNPRHLVRRRGQEARLRCSPMKGHSHVYWYRQLPEEGLKFMVYLQKENIIDESGMPKERFSAEFPKEGPSILRIQQVVRGDSAAYFCASSPEWRKKLFFGSGTQLSVL.

This clonotype was detected many times. The chain combines TRBV20-1 with TRBJ2-7; 11 bases match TRBD1. V gave up 4 bases and J gave up 5 bases; unmatched junction bases: 13. The CDR3 totals 16 residues. In germline, CDR1 is DFQATT, CDR2 SNEGSKA (reference sequence). CDR3 amino acids: CSANPILSGQGDEQYF. The DNA of the CDR3 is TGCAGTGCTAACCCTATCTTATCGGGACAGGGGGACGAGCAGTACTTC.

This clonotype was seen only a few times. One end of the junction varies from germline; a read error may be responsible. CDR3 coding DNA: TGTGCCAGCACCCACCGGGACAGGGGACACAATGGGCAGTTCTTC. Translating it yields CASTHRDRGHNGQFF. The chain employs TRBV7-9 and TRBJ2-1; 10 bases fit TRBD1. The germline gives CDR1 SEHNR, CDR2 FQNEAQ (reference sequence). The length of the CDR3 is 15 residues. The full variable domain, completed using reference TRBV7-9 and TRBJ2-1, is DTGVSQNPRHKITKRGQNVTFRCDPISEHNRLYWYRQTLGQGPEFLTYFQNEAQLEKSRLLSDRFSAERPKGSFSTLEIQRTEQGDSAMYLCASTHRDRGHNGQFFGPGTRLTVL.

This clonotype was observed at least ten times. The genes are TRBV7-2 and TRBJ2-5; a possible D gene is TRBD2 (6 bases). This CDR3 has 15 amino acids. Looked up from germline, CDR1 is SGHTA and CDR2 is FQGNSA. V lost 1 base and J 2 bases, leaving 11 bases between the germline ends. The CDR3 sequence is CASSLGSGLQETQYF. The CDR3 DNA is TGTGCCAGCAGCTTAGGTAGCGGTCTACAAGAGACCCAGTACTTC.

In its sample, this clonotype was seen many times. The chain employs TRBV4-1 and TRBJ2-2; D gene ambiguous. The ends were cut back, 7 bases at V and 3 bases at J, with 15 bases in the middle. The CDR3 consists of 15 residues. The V gene's germline CDR1 is MGHRA and CDR2 YSYEKL. The CDR3 here is CASTPRRGDTGELFF. Here the CDR3 DNA reads TGCGCCAGCACCCCCCGGCGTGGGGACACCGGGGAGCTGTTTTTT.

As to this clonotype: A much more abundant neighbour one base away suggests this may be a read error. This chain joins TRBV2 and TRBJ2-7, with D unresolved. The germline gives CDR1 SNHLY, CDR2 FYNNEI. Deletions cut 6 bases from V and 3 bases from J, with 3 bases between. This CDR3 spans 10 amino acids. The CDR3 DNA reads as TGTGCCAGCAGGAACTACGAGCAGTACTTC. This codes for CASRNYEQYF.

This clonotype was observed a few times. The J gene is TRBJ2-3, the V gene TRBV15; 10 bases fit TRBD2. Trimming cost V 1 base and J 0 bases; bases outside gene matches: 7. Germline V CDR1 and CDR2: LNHNV, YYDKDF (reference sequence). The CDR3 loop spans 18 amino acids. This chain's CDR3 is CATSRGLAGVRSTDTQYF. The CDR3 bases are TGTGCCACCAGCAGAGGGCTAGCGGGAGTGAGAAGCACAGATACGCAGTATTTT.

This clonotype showed up just a few times. The rearrangement joins TRBV20-1 to TRBJ2-2; 9 bases line up with TRBD1. The length of the CDR3 is 14 residues. Germline CDR1 reads DFQATT; CDR2 reads SNEGSKA (reference sequence). Losses at the gene ends were 6 bases for V and 7 bases for J; bases not matched to a gene: 9. This chain's CDR3 is CSAPAGTGIGELFF. The CDR3 DNA reads as TGCAGTGCCCCCGCCGGGACAGGGATCGGGGAGCTGTTTTTT.

This clonotype was counted many times. This chain links TRBV29-1 with TRBJ2-5; 7 nucleotides align to TRBD1. CDR1 and CDR2 from the germline V gene are SQVTM and ANQGSEA. With V trimmed by 8 bases and J by 9 bases, 9 bases remained unmatched. This CDR3 has 11 residues. Here the CDR3 reads CSTGQERPQYF. The CDR3, as DNA: TGCAGCACAGGACAGGAGAGACCCCAGTACTTC. Variable domain in full (rest from reference TRBV29-1 and TRBJ2-5): SAVISQKPSRDICQRGTSLTIQCQVDSQVTMMFWYRQQPGQSLTLIATANQGSEATYESGFVIDKFPISRPNLTFSTLTVSNMSPEDSSIYLCSTGQERPQYFGPGTRLLVL.